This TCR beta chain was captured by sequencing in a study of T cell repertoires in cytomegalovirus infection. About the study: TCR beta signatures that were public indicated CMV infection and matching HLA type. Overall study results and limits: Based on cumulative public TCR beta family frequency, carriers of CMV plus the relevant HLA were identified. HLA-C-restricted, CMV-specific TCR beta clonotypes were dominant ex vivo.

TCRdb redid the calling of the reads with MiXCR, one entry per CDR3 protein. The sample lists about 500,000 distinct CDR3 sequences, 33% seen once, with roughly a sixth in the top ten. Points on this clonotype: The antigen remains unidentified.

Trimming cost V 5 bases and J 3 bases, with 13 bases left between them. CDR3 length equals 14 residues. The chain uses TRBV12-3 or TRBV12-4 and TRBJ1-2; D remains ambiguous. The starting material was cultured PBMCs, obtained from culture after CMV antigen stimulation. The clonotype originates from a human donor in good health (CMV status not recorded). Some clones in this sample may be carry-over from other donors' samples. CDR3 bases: TGTGCCAGCAGTCCCCAGACGAAGCACTATGGCTACACCTTC. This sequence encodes CASSPQTKHYGYTF.